These 27 T cell receptor beta chains were all obtained from the same sample, sequenced in a study of regulatory T cells in long-lasting Graves disease. Regarding time point: newly diagnosed GD, antithyroid drugs for less than 3 months. PBMC-extracted RNA yielded the TCR library. Arm-PCR of CDR3 regions and iRepertoire HTBI primers were the basis on which TCR beta libraries were built. TCRdb re-derived calls from the multiplex PCR reads in MiXCR, one entry per CDR3 protein. Of more than 400,000 distinct CDR3 sequences in the sample, less than 20% were seen once. These data were likewise used in another study, on T cells in Graves' hyperthyroidism and ophthalmopathy.

The sequencing used peripheral blood mononuclear cells (PBMCs), collected at new diagnosis, from a patient treated with antithyroid drugs. These receptors came from a woman in her 30s with Graves disease.

This clonotype was seen ten or more times. One base away lies a much larger clone, so this may be a sequencing read error. The gene calls are TRBV20-1 and TRBJ2-1; the match to TRBD2 covers 10 bases. The CDR3 consists of 14 residues. Germline assignment: CDR1 DFQATT and CDR2 SNEGSKA (reference sequence). J was trimmed by 6 bases and V by 0 bases; bases with no gene match: 2. CDR3 sequence (DNA): TGCAGTGCTAGAGAAGCGGGAGGGGGCAATGAGCAGTTCTTC. As protein: CSAREAGGGNEQFF.

The gene calls are TRBV19 and TRBJ2-3, with D tentatively TRBD2 (5 bases). CDR3 length: 17 amino acids. From germline, CDR1 is LNHDA and CDR2 SQIVND (reference sequence). Trimming shortened V by 8 bases and J by 2 bases, and 23 bases separated the two germline ends. CDR3 in amino acids: CASPPPGSQDLTDTQYF. The CDR3 DNA reads TGTGCCAGTCCCCCGCCGGGGTCGCAGGACCTCACAGATACGCAGTATTTT.

This clonotype has ten or more counts. The chain recombines TRBV2 with TRBJ2-1; possibly TRBD2 for D (5 bases). Germline V gives CDR1 SNHLY, CDR2 FYNNEI. There are 17 residues in the CDR3. Trimming removed 4 bases from V and 0 bases from J, with 16 bases in between. In DNA form, the CDR3 reads TGTGCCAGCAGTGGGGAATGGCGGGTCTCCTCCTACAATGAGCAGTTCTTC. It is translated as CASSGEWRVSSYNEQFF.

This clonotype was seen repeatedly, ten times or more. The V gene is TRBV20-1, the J gene TRBJ2-5, with D perhaps TRBD1 or TRBD2 (5 bases each). Trimming cost V 3 bases and J 5 bases, with 13 bases left between them. The CDR3 contains 13 residues. Germline V CDR1 and CDR2: DFQATT, SNEGSKA (reference sequence). CDR3 DNA: TGCAGTGCTAGGGTACTAGGGGCGGAGACCCAGTACTTC. Translated, it gives CSARVLGAETQYF.

In nucleotides, the CDR3 is TGTGCCAGCAGCCAAGATATAGCGCCTCAAGAGACCCAGTACTTC. This encodes CASSQDIAPQETQYF. The rearrangement joins TRBV14 to TRBJ2-5; D is perhaps TRBD2 (5 bases). Germline V gene lookup returns CDR1 SGHDN and CDR2 FVKESK. The CDR3 is 15 amino acids. V was cut by 0 bases and J by 2 bases, with 10 bases left in between.

This clonotype has at least ten counts. V usage is TRBV5-5 and J usage is TRBJ1-1; no clear D. The CDR3 covers 15 residues. V was cut by 2 bases and J by 0 bases, with 11 bases left in between. The V gene's germline CDR1 is SGHKS and CDR2 YYEKEE (reference sequence). The DNA of the CDR3 is TGTGCCAGCAGCTTTGGGTCAGAAGTGAACACTGAAGCTTTCTTT. Amino acid sequence: CASSFGSEVNTEAFF.

This clonotype was detected ten times or more. The chain couples TRBV12-3 or TRBV12-4 to TRBJ2-2; D remains unclear. The CDR3 spans 13 residues. The CDR3 coding sequence is TGTGGTTCGGGCCCCTCAAACACCGGGGAGCTGTTTTTT. Translated, it gives CGSGPSNTGELFF.

The chain has TRBV9 and TRBJ2-1; 15 bases are a match to TRBD2. CDR1 and CDR2 from the germline V gene are SGDLS and YYNGEE. V was pared by 3 bases and J by 10 bases, with 8 bases of the junction left unmatched. The CDR3 length is 16 residues. The CDR3 region has the DNA TGTGCCAGCAGCGCCGGCTCGGGACTAGCGGGAGGAGAGCAGTTCTTC. This encodes CASSAGSGLAGGEQFF.

This clonotype occurred many times. The genes are TRBV20-1 and TRBJ2-7; possible D gene TRBD1, 5 bases. The CDR3 covers 17 residues. Deletions cut 0 bases from V and 3 bases from J, with 21 bases between. From germline, CDR1 is DFQATT and CDR2 SNEGSKA (reference sequence). CDR3 residues: CSARDLHRQQGSYEQYF. In DNA, the CDR3 is TGCAGTGCTAGAGATCTGCACAGGCAACAAGGTAGCTACGAGCAGTACTTC.

This chain links TRBV19 with TRBJ1-1; 10 positions agree with TRBD1. CDR3 size: 16 residues. The V and J ends lost 5 bases and 7 bases, in that order; junction bases with no gene match: 13. Germline V gene sequence: CDR1 LNHDA, CDR2 SQIVND (reference sequence). CDR3 in amino acids: CASSDPSGTGVIEAFF. CDR3 DNA sequence: TGTGCCAGTAGTGATCCCTCCGGGACAGGGGTGATTGAAGCTTTCTTT.

This clonotype was detected a few times. The J gene is TRBJ1-1, the V gene TRBV19; D remains ambiguous. There are 12 residues in the CDR3. V lost 7 bases, J lost 5 bases, and 11 bases lay in between. Germline V gives CDR1 LNHDA, CDR2 SQIVND (reference sequence). The CDR3 DNA reads as TGTGCCAGTAAGAAGCCGGGGACTGAAGCTTTCTTT. It yields the protein CASKKPGTEAFF.

This clonotype occurred many times. This chain links TRBV11-3 with TRBJ1-1; no definite D call. Germline CDR1 SGHNT, CDR2 YENEEA. This CDR3 has 11 amino acids. V dropped 10 bases and J dropped 1 base, with 7 bases sitting between them. The DNA for the CDR3 is TGTGCCAAGAAGAGGAACACTGAAGCTTTCTTT. It encodes CAKKRNTEAFF. Full variable domain (rest looked up from reference TRBV11-3 and TRBJ1-1): EAGVVQSPRYKIIEKKQPVAFWCNPISGHNTLYWYLQNLGQGPELLIRYENEEAVDDSQLPKDRFSAERLKGVDSTLKIQPAELGDSAVYLCAKKRNTEAFFGQGTRLTVV.

The chain combines TRBV12-3 or TRBV12-4 with TRBJ2-1; the D is unclear. The V end was cut by 4 bases, the J end by 9 bases, with 19 bases between. The CDR3 has 15 residues. CDR3 loop: CASSWRPLGQSEQFF. CDR3 sequence (DNA): TGTGCCAGCAGTTGGAGACCCCTAGGGCAGAGTGAGCAGTTCTTC.

The gene calls are TRBV7-6 and TRBJ2-7; perhaps TRBD2 as D (5 bases). The V and J ends lost 5 bases and 0 bases respectively, with 11 bases between them. The CDR3 is 14 residues long. CDR1 and CDR2 from the germline V gene are SGHVS and FNYEAQ. The CDR3 reads CASSRVRGSYEQYF. In nucleotides, the CDR3 is TGTGCCAGCAGCCGGGTTCGGGGCTCCTACGAGCAGTACTTC.

The V call is TRBV9, the J call TRBJ2-1; the D gene is possibly TRBD2 (6 bases). Trimming cost V 3 bases and J 5 bases, with 15 bases left between them. Germline V gene sequence: CDR1 SGDLS, CDR2 YYNGEE. The CDR3 runs 15 residues. CDR3 sequence reads: CASSGGTPSDNEQFF. The CDR3 nucleotides are TGTGCCAGCAGCGGGGGGACTCCTTCGGACAATGAGCAGTTCTTC.

This clonotype was detected many times. The chain uses TRBV28 and TRBJ1-6; D is possibly TRBD1 (5 bases). CDR1 is MDHEN and CDR2 is SYDVKM in the germline V gene. Trimming removed 4 bases at V and 6 bases at J, with 16 bases between. The CDR3 consists of 16 residues. The CDR3 sequence: CASSSLGTAVNSPLHF. CDR3 in DNA: TGTGCCAGCAGTTCCTTGGGGACTGCAGTTAATTCACCCCTCCACTTT.

This clonotype has a count of ten or more. The chain has TRBV6-5 and TRBJ1-5; 7 bases line up with TRBD1. The CDR3 spans 14 residues. Germline CDR1 reads MNHEY; CDR2 reads SVGAGI. V lost 2 bases and J lost 5; bases outside the gene matches: 3. The CDR3 nucleotides read TGTGCCAGCAGTTACCTCGACAGGGATCAGCCCCAGCATTTT. The encoded protein is CASSYLDRDQPQHF.

This clonotype appeared many times. The V gene is TRBV5-1, the J gene TRBJ2-2; a weak D match, TRBD1 (5 bases). This CDR3 spans 13 amino acids. V lost 4 bases and J 3 bases, leaving 7 bases between the germline ends. CDR1 and CDR2 from the germline V gene are SGHRS and YFSETQ. The CDR3 DNA reads as TGCGCCAGCAGCAGGGGTGACACCGGGGAGCTGTTTTTT. This codes for CASSRGDTGELFF.

This clonotype was picked up many times. V usage is TRBV5-1 and J usage is TRBJ2-7; D perhaps matches TRBD1 (5 bases). CDR1 is SGHRS, CDR2 YFSETQ, per germline. The CDR3 is made up of 14 amino acids. V lost 1 base, J lost 3 bases, and 11 bases lay in between. CDR3 sequence: CASSLQDSFYEQYF. Here the CDR3 DNA reads TGCGCCAGCAGCTTGCAAGACAGTTTCTACGAGCAGTACTTC.

This clonotype occurred many times. The CDR3 reads CASSRDSPSTDTQYF. CDR3 DNA: TGTGCCAGCTCACGGGACAGTCCTAGCACAGATACGCAGTATTTT. The rearrangement joins TRBV18 to TRBJ2-3; 7 bases agree with TRBD1. This CDR3 is 15 amino acids long. V was pared by 4 bases and J by 0 bases, with 4 bases of the junction left unmatched. Germline CDR1 reads KGHSH; CDR2 reads LQKENI.

The chain has TRBV5-1 and TRBJ2-7; 7 bases agree with TRBD1. V shed 4 bases and J 5 bases; nucleotides not matched to a gene: 12. CDR3 length equals 15 residues. The germline CDR1 and CDR2 sequences are SGHRS and YFSETQ. This chain's CDR3 is CASSPTGTAYHEQYF. CDR3 coding DNA: TGCGCCAGCAGCCCGACCGGGACAGCTTACCACGAGCAGTACTTC.

The V call is TRBV5-1, the J call TRBJ2-5; 9 nucleotides align to TRBD1. The J segment lost 0 bases and the V segment lost 3 bases, leaving 3 bases of the junction unmatched. This CDR3 region has 15 residues. Per the germline V gene, CDR1 is SGHRS and CDR2 is YFSETQ. CDR3 protein: CASSYRDRDQETQYF. CDR3 bases: TGCGCCAGCAGCTACCGGGACAGGGACCAAGAGACCCAGTACTTC.

There are many counts of this clonotype. The rearrangement joins TRBV27 to TRBJ2-7; no clear D gene. CDR1 and CDR2 from the germline V gene are MNHEY and SMNVEV (reference sequence). This CDR3 contains 14 residues. Deletions cut 2 bases from V and 4 bases from J, with 12 bases between. The CDR3 loop is CASSLKRVGYEQYF. In DNA, the CDR3 is TGTGCCAGCAGTTTAAAAAGGGTGGGTTACGAGCAGTACTTC.

At least ten counts were recorded for this clonotype. The J gene is TRBJ1-5, the V gene TRBV19; TRBD1 matches 7 bases. The CDR3 totals 16 residues. Unmatched junction bases numbered 9, after V lost 5 bases and J lost 2 bases. Germline V gene sequence: CDR1 LNHDA, CDR2 SQIVND (reference sequence). The CDR3 DNA reads TGTGCCAGTAGTTTCCTAGACAGGGTTGGCAATCAGCCCCAGCATTTT. It encodes CASSFLDRVGNQPQHF. Variable domain in full (rest from reference TRBV19 and TRBJ1-5): DGGITQSPKYLFRKEGQNVTLSCEQNLNHDAMYWYRQDPGQGLRLIYYSQIVNDFQKGDIAEGYSVSREKKESFPLTVTSAQKNPTAFYLCASSFLDRVGNQPQHFGDGTRLSIL.

The V call is TRBV12-3 or TRBV12-4, the J call TRBJ2-2; possibly TRBD2 for D (6 bases). Between the trimmed V and J ends, which lost 8 bases and 3 bases, there was a span of 19 bases. The CDR3 loop spans 16 amino acids. The CDR3 region is CASYRGLPADTGELFF. CDR3 nucleotide sequence: TGTGCCAGCTATCGGGGACTCCCGGCGGACACCGGGGAGCTGTTTTTT.

The chain employs TRBV24-1 and TRBJ2-3, with D possibly TRBD2 on 6 matching bases. Germline CDR1 KGHDR, CDR2 SFDVKD. Trimming took 1 base from V and 5 from J, leaving 21 bases between them. This CDR3 region has 18 residues. The CDR3 region is CATSDFGGETPQRDTQYF. The CDR3 nucleotides are TGTGCCACCAGTGATTTTGGAGGGGAGACACCCCAGAGAGATACGCAGTATTTT.

This clonotype was picked up many times. V usage is TRBV28 and J usage is TRBJ1-1, with unresolved D. Germline loops: CDR1 MDHEN, CDR2 SYDVKM. CDR3 length equals 13 residues. V was shortened by 8 bases and J by 3 bases, with 13 bases between the two germline ends. CDR3 nucleotide sequence: TGTGCCAGCCACAGTTACGTTTACACTGAAGCTTTCTTT. Its protein product is CASHSYVYTEAFF.